These 5 T cell receptor beta chains were all obtained from the same sample, sequenced in a study of regulatory T cells in long-lasting Graves disease. CDR3 regions were amplified by Arm-PCR using iRepertoire HTBI primers to build TCR beta libraries. TCRdb reprocessed the multiplex PCR reads via MiXCR and lists one record per CDR3 protein. The sample has 400,000 to 550,000 distinct CDR3 sequences; less than 20% are singletons. Time point reported: newly diagnosed GD, antithyroid drugs for less than 3 months. The authors made the TCR library using RNA they extracted from PBMCs. The sample was also reused in another study, on T cells in Graves' hyperthyroidism and ophthalmopathy.

The input for sequencing was peripheral blood mononuclear cells (PBMCs), taken at new diagnosis, from a patient treated with antithyroid drugs. Receptors originate from a woman younger than 30 with Graves disease.

This clonotype was seen a handful of times. The chain links TRBV28 to TRBJ2-2, with TRBD2 matching over 8 bases. The junction had 9 bases not matched to a gene; V was cut back by 8 bases and J by 7 bases. Germline lookup yields CDR1 MDHEN and CDR2 SYDVKM. This CDR3 region has 14 residues. CDR3 nucleotides: TGTGCCAGCCGCGGGACTAGGTCCGTCGGGGAGCTGTTTTTT. Its protein is CASRGTRSVGELFF.

V and J are TRBV30 and TRBJ1-3, with 7 bases that match TRBD1. The V and J ends lost 2 bases and 8 bases, in that order; junction bases with no gene match: 9. The CDR3 covers 14 residues. CDR1 is GTSNPN, CDR2 SVGIG, per germline (reference sequence). The CDR3 DNA is TGTGCCTGGAGTTCCGGACAGGCGGCGGACACCATATATTTT. Protein sequence: CAWSSGQAADTIYF. Together with reference TRBV30 and TRBJ1-3, the CDR3 gives the full variable domain: SQTIHQWPATLVQPVGSPLSLECTVEGTSNPNLYWYRQAAGRGLQLLFYSVGIGQISSEVPQNLSASRPQDRQFILSSKKLLLSDSGFYLCAWSSGQAADTIYFGEGSWLTVV.

The CDR3 here is CASSLGGRRILRLDEQFF. CDR3 sequence (DNA): TGCGCCAGCAGCTTGGGGGGTCGACGGATCCTAAGACTCGATGAGCAGTTCTTC. The chain uses TRBV5-1 and TRBJ2-1; no clear D gene. V was clipped by 0 bases and J by 8 bases, with 24 bases between them. This CDR3 is 18 amino acids long. CDR1 is SGHRS, CDR2 YFSETQ, per germline.

The chain links TRBV6-9 to TRBJ2-3; D is perhaps TRBD1 (6 bases). Germline-derived CDR1 and CDR2 are MNHGY and SVAAGI. V lost 4 bases to trimming and J lost 3 bases, with 11 bases between them. The CDR3 has 14 residues. As DNA, the CDR3 is TGTGCCAGCAGTTTACAGGGATATACAGATACGCAGTATTTT. Protein product: CASSLQGYTDTQYF.

This clonotype came up a few times. The chain recombines TRBV7-2 with TRBJ2-1; D gene uncertain. Trimming pared 4 bases from V and 8 bases from J, leaving 12 bases between. The CDR3 runs 13 residues. CDR1 and CDR2 (germline): SGHTA, FQGNSA. CDR3 nucleotide sequence: TGTGCCAGCAGCTCGGATTGGGCGGATGAGCAGTTCTTC. Protein sequence: CASSSDWADEQFF.